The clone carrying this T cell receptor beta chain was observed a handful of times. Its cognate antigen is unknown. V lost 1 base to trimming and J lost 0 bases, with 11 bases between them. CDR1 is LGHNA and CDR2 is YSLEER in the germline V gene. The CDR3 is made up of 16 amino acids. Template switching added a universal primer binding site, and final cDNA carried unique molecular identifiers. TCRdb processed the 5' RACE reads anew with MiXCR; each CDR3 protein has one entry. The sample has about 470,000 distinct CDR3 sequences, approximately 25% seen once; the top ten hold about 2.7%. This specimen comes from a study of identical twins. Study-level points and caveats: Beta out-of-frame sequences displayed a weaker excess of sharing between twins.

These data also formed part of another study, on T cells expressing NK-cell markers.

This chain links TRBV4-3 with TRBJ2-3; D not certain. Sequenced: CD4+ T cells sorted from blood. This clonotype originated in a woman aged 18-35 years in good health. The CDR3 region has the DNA TGCGCCAGCAGCCAAGGGAAGGGATGGAGCACAGATACGCAGTATTTT. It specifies CASSQGKGWSTDTQYF.